This passage covers 28 T cell receptor beta chains from one sample sequenced in a study of identical twins. One entry per CDR3 protein results from TCRdb running MiXCR on the 5' RACE reads. The sample yields 570,000 or so distinct CDR3 sequences, approximately 10% seen once. These data are also associated with another study on yellow fever vaccine responses in identical twins.

The sequenced sample consisted of PBMCs. The receptors stem from a woman between 18 and 29 years old in good health.

The chain employs TRBV6-6 and TRBJ2-3, with D possibly matching TRBD1 (5 bases). Trimming took off 7 bases at V and 9 bases at J, with 11 bases between the two ends. This CDR3 has 11 residues. Germline values: CDR1 MNHNY, CDR2 SVGAGI (reference sequence). The CDR3: CASTSGRTQYF. In nucleotides, the CDR3 is TGTGCCAGCACCTCAGGGCGAACGCAGTATTTT.

This clonotype was detected only a few times. V is TRBV9 and J is TRBJ2-7; a weak D match, TRBD1 (5 bases). The CDR3 runs 15 residues. Germline lookup yields CDR1 SGDLS and CDR2 YYNGEE. V lost 0 bases to trimming and J lost 5 bases, with 15 bases between them. CDR3 loop: CASSVEGWPSDEQYF. The CDR3 DNA follows: TGTGCCAGCAGCGTAGAGGGGTGGCCCTCGGACGAGCAGTACTTC.

At least ten counts were recorded for this clonotype. V and J are TRBV12-3 or TRBV12-4 and TRBJ2-5; D not certain. The CDR3 spans 15 residues. V gave up 3 bases and J gave up 4 bases, with 15 bases separating them. The CDR3 DNA sequence: TGTGCCAGCAGTTTCCTGGGCCCCTCGCGAGAGACCCAGTACTTC. It yields the protein CASSFLGPSRETQYF.

The V and J genes are TRBV18 and TRBJ2-5; tentatively, D is TRBD1 or TRBD2 (5 bases each). The V gene's germline CDR1 is KGHSH and CDR2 LQKENI. With 0 bases removed from V and 4 bases from J, the gap between germline ends came to 9 bases. The CDR3 is 14 residues long. The CDR3 nucleotides are TGTGCCAGCTCACCACCGGGGACCCCAGAGACCCAGTACTTC. It translates to CASSPPGTPETQYF.

This clonotype occurred a few times. The V call is TRBV12-3 or TRBV12-4, the J call TRBJ2-1; D call uncertain. The CDR3 runs 13 residues. The V end was cut by 2 bases, the J end by 9 bases, with 11 bases between. The CDR3 sequence is CASSLSEFGEQFF. The DNA for the CDR3 is TGTGCCAGCAGTTTATCCGAGTTTGGTGAGCAGTTCTTC.

The gene calls are TRBV19 and TRBJ2-1; 11 nucleotides align to TRBD1. This CDR3 region has 17 residues. V shed 0 bases, J shed 3 bases, and the junction held 4 bases outside the gene matches. The V gene's germline CDR1 is LNHDA and CDR2 SQIVND (reference sequence). The CDR3 DNA sequence: TGTGCCAGTAGTATAGATCGGACAGGGGGCCTCTACAATGAGCAGTTCTTC. This translates into CASSIDRTGGLYNEQFF.

The table lists this clonotype with many counts. The rearrangement uses TRBV4-3 and TRBJ2-1; a possible D gene is TRBD1 (6 bases). The germline CDR1 and CDR2 sequences are LGHNA and YSLEER. This CDR3 is 13 amino acids long. Trimming took 1 base from V and 7 from J, leaving 8 bases between them. The CDR3 sequence is CASSQARGNEQFF. CDR3 DNA: TGCGCCAGCAGCCAAGCTAGGGGGAATGAGCAGTTCTTC.

The table lists this clonotype with many counts. J is TRBJ1-2 and V is TRBV7-9, with D hard to call. Germline CDR1 and CDR2: SEHNR and FQNEAQ (reference sequence). This CDR3 comprises 11 residues. Trimming took 2 bases from V and 7 from J, leaving 5 bases between them. Here the CDR3 reads CASSLSGGYTF. CDR3 DNA sequence: TGTGCCAGCAGCTTATCGGGTGGCTACACCTTC.

The chain recombines TRBV7-2 with TRBJ2-3; 7 bases align to TRBD2. Germline V lookup: CDR1 SGHTA, CDR2 FQGNSA. The V and J ends lost 3 bases and 2 bases, in that order; junction bases with no gene match: 5. The CDR3 runs to 15 residues. The CDR3 is CASSFQRGHTDTQYF. In nucleotides, the CDR3 is TGTGCCAGCAGCTTCCAGCGGGGCCACACAGATACGCAGTATTTT.

In its sample, this clonotype was seen many times. CDR3 in DNA: TGCGCCAGCAGCTTGAGTAGGCCAGGGGGCTGGAGTAACACTGAAGCTTTCTTT. This gives the protein CASSLSRPGGWSNTEAFF. The V call is TRBV5-1, the J call TRBJ1-1, with 8 bases matching TRBD1. The CDR3 is 18 residues long. V lost 1 base to trimming and J lost 2 bases; unmatched junction nucleotides: 13. Germline V CDR1 and CDR2: SGHRS, YFSETQ. The whole variable domain, filled in from reference TRBV5-1 and TRBJ1-1, reads KAGVTQTPRYLIKTRGQQVTLSCSPISGHRSVSWYQQTPGQGLQFLFEYFSETQRNKGNFPGRFSGRQFSNSRSEMNVSTLELGDSALYLCASSLSRPGGWSNTEAFFGQGTRLTVV.

This clonotype has just a few counts. The chain uses TRBV6-1 and TRBJ1-1; tentative D call: TRBD1 (5 bases). V lost 6 bases, J lost 0 bases, and 17 bases lay in between. The CDR3 loop spans 16 amino acids. Germline CDR1 is MNHNS and CDR2 is SASEGT. CDR3 coding DNA: TGTGCCAGCAGGGCGGGGGGTAGCACGGTGAACACTGAAGCTTTCTTT. Translated: CASRAGGSTVNTEAFF.

About this clonotype itself: Since a much larger clone is just one base distant, this may be a read error. The rearrangement uses TRBV3-1 and TRBJ2-1; a possible D gene is TRBD2 (7 bases). CDR1 LGHDT and CDR2 YNNKEL come from the germline V gene (reference sequence). CDR3 size: 12 residues. Trimming took 4 bases from V and 16 from J, leaving 17 bases between them. The CDR3 DNA reads as TGTGCCAGCAGCCTAGCGGCGGGGGCGGATTTCTTC. It translates to CASSLAAGADFF.

This clonotype was seen ten or more times. The chain recombines TRBV11-2 with TRBJ2-7; maybe TRBD1 (5 bases). V was shortened by 4 bases and J by 7 bases, with 14 bases between the two germline ends. This CDR3 has 13 amino acids. Germline V gives CDR1 SGHAT, CDR2 FQNNGV. CDR3 in DNA: TGTGCCAGCAGCTCAGACAGCGCATATGAGCAGTACTTC. Its translation: CASSSDSAYEQYF.

This rearrangement joins TRBV29-1 to TRBJ2-7; 10 nucleotides align to TRBD1. The CDR3 is made up of 13 amino acids. In germline, CDR1 is SQVTM, CDR2 ANQGSEA. Trimming took 6 bases from V and 5 from J; bases not matched to a gene: 7. The CDR3 DNA sequence: TGCAGCGTCGCCGGGACAGGGGTACACGAGCAGTACTTC. This encodes CSVAGTGVHEQYF.

The sample holds a few counts of this clonotype. V and J are TRBV7-9 and TRBJ2-1, with 8 bases lining up with TRBD2. The CDR3 is made up of 14 amino acids. J lost 5 bases, V lost 8 bases, and 8 bases had no gene match. Germline CDR1 is SEHNR and CDR2 is FQNEAQ (reference sequence). The CDR3 DNA follows: TGTGCCAGCGGGTCGGCGGGGGGAGACAATGAGCAGTTCTTC. Encoded protein: CASGSAGGDNEQFF.

This sequence joins TRBV7-2 and TRBJ1-6; 7 bases are shared with TRBD1. CDR1 and CDR2 from the germline V gene are SGHTA and FQGNSA. With V trimmed by 5 bases and J by 6 bases, 7 bases remained unmatched. The CDR3 length is 15 residues. CDR3 amino acids: CASSGPGQFNSPLHF. The DNA for the CDR3 is TGTGCCAGCAGCGGGCCGGGACAGTTTAATTCACCCCTCCACTTT.

This clonotype has a handful of counts. The genes are TRBV27 and TRBJ1-4, with D possibly TRBD1 on 6 matching bases. The germline CDR1 and CDR2 sequences are MNHEY and SMNVEV (reference sequence). Trimming left V 4 bases short and J 10 bases short, with 16 bases between. The CDR3 has 14 residues. The CDR3 nucleotides read TGTGCCAGCAGTTCCCAGGGGCCCGGGGGAAAACTGTTTTTT. Its translation: CASSSQGPGGKLFF. The variable domain in full, with the rest retrieved from reference TRBV27 and TRBJ1-4, is EAQVTQNPRYLITVTGKKLTVTCSQNMNHEYMSWYRQDPGLGLRQIYYSMNVEVTDKGDVPEGYKVSRKEKRNFPLILESPSPNQTSLYFCASSSQGPGGKLFFGSGTQLSVL.

The table lists this clonotype with many counts. The chain links TRBV6-2 or TRBV6-3 to TRBJ2-6; the D gene is possibly TRBD2 (5 bases). V shed 0 bases and J shed 0 bases, with 6 bases lying between them. The germline V gene has CDR1 MNHEY and CDR2 SVGEGT. The CDR3 loop spans 16 amino acids. The CDR3 spells CASSYSGNSGANVLTF. In DNA, the CDR3 is TGTGCCAGCAGTTACTCCGGGAACTCTGGGGCCAACGTCCTGACTTTC.

This sequence joins TRBV29-1 and TRBJ2-2; no definite D call. Germline lookup yields CDR1 SQVTM and CDR2 ANQGSEA. Trimming pared 2 bases from V and 1 base from J, leaving 8 bases between. The CDR3 contains 14 residues. The DNA of the CDR3 is TGCAGCGTTGAATCGGCACGGAACACCGGGGAGCTGTTTTTT. Protein: CSVESARNTGELFF.

The sample holds a few counts of this clonotype. The chain is built from TRBV10-3 and TRBJ2-3; tentatively, D is TRBD1 (6 bases). CDR1 is ENHRY, CDR2 SYGVKD, per germline. Trimming removed 10 bases from V and 5 bases from J, with 10 bases in between. The CDR3 loop spans 11 amino acids. The CDR3 loop reads CANRVGDTQYF. DNA for the CDR3: TGTGCCAACAGGGTCGGAGATACGCAGTATTTT.

This clonotype was detected a few times. CDR3 residues: CASSVTGVADTQYF. The DNA of the CDR3 is TGTGCCAGCAGCGTAACGGGGGTGGCAGATACGCAGTATTTT. The chain has TRBV9 and TRBJ2-3, with a tentative D call TRBD2 (6 bases). V lost 1 base and J 4 bases, leaving 10 bases between the germline ends. CDR1 is SGDLS, CDR2 YYNGEE, per germline. CDR3 length: 14 amino acids.

This clonotype has only a few counts. The chain uses TRBV7-9 and TRBJ1-1; perhaps TRBD1 as D (5 bases). With 5 bases removed from V and 4 bases from J, the gap between germline ends came to 23 bases. Germline V gene data show CDR1 as SEHNR and CDR2 as FQNEAQ (reference sequence). The CDR3 is made up of 17 amino acids. The DNA of the CDR3 is TGTGCCAGCAGCGGGAGAACTAGGGAGGGGATCGGCACTGAAGCTTTCTTT. Protein: CASSGRTREGIGTEAFF.

In this sample, this clonotype turned up a few times. At one boundary the junction diverges from the germline segment, which might be a read error. This chain joins TRBV12-3 or TRBV12-4 and TRBJ2-5; tentative D call: TRBD1 (5 bases). The CDR3 contains 18 residues. CDR3 DNA: TGTGCCCGCAGTTTAGATAGGGGCCCAGGGATGGGTCAGGAGACCCAGTACTTC. Translating gives CARSLDRGPGMGQETQYF.

There are a few counts of this clonotype. The V and J genes are TRBV4-2 and TRBJ2-3; 7 bases are a match to TRBD2. CDR3 length: 17 residues. Germline V CDR1 and CDR2: LGHNA, YNFKEQ. Unmatched junction bases numbered 8, after V lost 0 bases and J lost 2 bases. The CDR3 region is CASSQDGAGEITDTQYF. For the CDR3, the DNA is TGTGCCAGCAGCCAAGACGGGGCGGGAGAAATCACAGATACGCAGTATTTT.

This clonotype was observed a few times. The chain combines TRBV5-1 with TRBJ2-1, with D possibly matching TRBD2 (5 bases). The germline V gene encodes CDR1 SGHRS and CDR2 YFSETQ. This CDR3 is 15 amino acids long. The ends were cut back, 5 bases at V and 1 base at J, with 13 bases in the middle. The CDR3 spells CASRGSLESYNEQFF. CDR3 in DNA: TGCGCCAGCAGGGGGAGTCTAGAGTCCTACAATGAGCAGTTCTTC.

The V and J genes are TRBV3-1 and TRBJ2-1; D is unclear. Trimming shortened V by 1 base and J by 7 bases, and 8 bases separated the two germline ends. The CDR3 is 13 amino acids. Germline V CDR1 and CDR2: LGHDT, YNNKEL (reference sequence). This chain's CDR3 is CASSQAGQNEQFF. CDR3 coding DNA: TGTGCCAGCAGCCAAGCGGGCCAGAATGAGCAGTTCTTC.

The V and J genes are TRBV4-1 and TRBJ2-7; D is ambiguous. The V and J ends lost 3 bases and 4 bases respectively, with 10 bases between them. The CDR3 is 13 residues long. The germline gives CDR1 MGHRA, CDR2 YSYEKL. CDR3 DNA: TGCGCCAGCAGCCAGGCCCCCCAATACGAGCAGTACTTC. Amino acids: CASSQAPQYEQYF.

For this clonotype: At one boundary the junction diverges from the germline segment, which might be a read error. This rearrangement joins TRBV3-1 to TRBJ2-1; 11 bases map to TRBD2. Germline V gene sequence: CDR1 LGHDT, CDR2 YNNKEL (reference sequence). The CDR3 length is 12 residues. The CDR3 region has the DNA TGTGCCAGCAGCCAAGGACTAGCGGGGACGATCTTC. Translation gives CASSQGLAGTIF.